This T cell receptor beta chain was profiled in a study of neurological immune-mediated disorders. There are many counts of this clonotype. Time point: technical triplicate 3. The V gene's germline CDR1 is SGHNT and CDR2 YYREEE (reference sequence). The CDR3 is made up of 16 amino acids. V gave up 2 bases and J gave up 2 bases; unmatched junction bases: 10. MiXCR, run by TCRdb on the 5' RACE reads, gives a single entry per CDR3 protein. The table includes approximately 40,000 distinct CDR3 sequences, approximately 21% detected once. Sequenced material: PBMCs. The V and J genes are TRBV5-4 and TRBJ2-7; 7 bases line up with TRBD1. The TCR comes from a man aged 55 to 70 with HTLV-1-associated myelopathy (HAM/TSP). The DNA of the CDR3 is TGTGCCAGCAGCTTACAACCGACAGGGATCGCCTACGAGCAGTACTTC. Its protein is CASSLQPTGIAYEQYF.